This entry lists 9 T cell receptor beta chains sequenced from one sample in a study of identical twins (dated by TCRdb to the mid-2010s). Library construction relied on 5' RACE. Sequencing instrument: Illumina HiSeq 2000. The public reads were reanalyzed by TCRdb: fastp trimming at Q25, MiXCR alignment, in-frame beta chains only. CDR3 protein sequences are deduplicated, and each keeps its most common genes and DNA. The sample table shows 400,000 to 550,000 distinct CDR3 sequences, and 20% to 25% are seen once. Around 3% of the sample is held by the ten biggest clonotypes. The sample was also reused in another study, on T cells expressing NK-cell markers.

The sequenced sample consisted of CD4+ T cells sorted from blood. All receptors come from a woman between 18 and 29 years old in good health.

This clonotype was counted a few times. The V and J genes are TRBV24-1 and TRBJ1-5; perhaps TRBD1 as D (5 bases). Trimming took 1 base from V and 5 from J, leaving 8 bases between them. This CDR3 is 14 amino acids long. The germline V gene has CDR1 KGHDR and CDR2 SFDVKD. The CDR3 region is CATSDLSTDQPQHF. The CDR3 DNA follows: TGTGCCACCAGTGATTTATCGACAGATCAGCCCCAGCATTTT.

The chain recombines TRBV20-1 with TRBJ2-7; unclear D gene. The CDR3 runs 11 residues. Per germline, CDR1 DFQATT and CDR2 SNEGSKA (reference sequence). Trimming left V 0 bases short and J 6 bases short, with 6 bases between. The CDR3: CSARESVEQYF. The CDR3 DNA is TGCAGTGCTAGAGAGAGCGTCGAGCAGTACTTC.

This chain links TRBV7-8 with TRBJ2-3, with D perhaps matching TRBD1 or TRBD2 (5 bases each). CDR1 SGHVS and CDR2 FQNEAQ come from the germline V gene. There are 12 residues in the CDR3. Between the trimmed V and J ends, which lost 5 bases and 5 bases, there was a span of 8 bases. CDR3 in DNA: TGTGCCAGCAGCATTGGGGGAGATACGCAGTATTTT. It specifies CASSIGGDTQYF. The entire variable domain, with the rest obtained from reference TRBV7-8 and TRBJ2-3, is as follows: GAGVSQSPRYKVAKRGQDVALRCDPISGHVSLFWYQQALGQGPEFLTYFQNEAQLDKSGLPSDRFFAERPEGSVSTLKIQRTQQEDSAVYLCASSIGGDTQYFGPGTRLTVL.

This clonotype showed up many times. The chain carries TRBV6-5 and TRBJ2-3; D is unresolved. V dropped 4 bases and J dropped 5 bases, with 10 bases sitting between them. CDR1 and CDR2 from the germline V gene are MNHEY and SVGAGI. This CDR3 region has 13 residues. The DNA for the CDR3 is TGTGCCAGCAGTTTAGTTACTGGAGATACGCAGTATTTT. It codes for CASSLVTGDTQYF.

Many counts were recorded for this clonotype. This chain joins TRBV5-1 and TRBJ1-4; D may be TRBD1 (5 bases). The V gene's germline CDR1 is SGHRS and CDR2 YFSETQ. The CDR3 runs to 16 residues. The V end lost 0 bases, the J end lost 7 bases, and 16 bases lay between the germline ends. This CDR3 is CASSLAVGGLGEKLFF. The CDR3 coding sequence is TGCGCCAGCAGCTTGGCGGTCGGGGGTCTAGGTGAAAAACTGTTTTTT. Supplemented by reference TRBV5-1 and TRBJ1-4, the full variable domain reads KAGVTQTPRYLIKTRGQQVTLSCSPISGHRSVSWYQQTPGQGLQFLFEYFSETQRNKGNFPGRFSGRQFSNSRSEMNVSTLELGDSALYLCASSLAVGGLGEKLFFGSGTQLSVL.

V usage is TRBV7-2 and J usage is TRBJ1-3, with D unresolved. Per the germline V gene, CDR1 is SGHTA and CDR2 is FQGNSA. Deletions cut 4 bases from V and 2 bases from J, with 6 bases between. The CDR3 covers 13 residues. The CDR3 coding sequence is TGTGCCAGCAGCTACGGGGCTGGAAACACCATATATTTT. It encodes CASSYGAGNTIYF.

In DNA, the CDR3 is TGTGCCAGCAGTTCCGACACGCCTGCCGAGCAGTACTTC. Its translation: CASSSDTPAEQYF. The chain has TRBV25-1 and TRBJ2-7, with D unresolved. Per the germline V gene, CDR1 is MGHDK and CDR2 is SYGVNS. Trimming cost V 5 bases and J 6 bases, with 14 bases left between them. The length of the CDR3 is 13 residues.

The rearrangement uses TRBV10-2 and TRBJ2-1; 8 nucleotides align to TRBD2. The CDR3 extends over 15 amino acids. The V gene end was trimmed by 6 bases and the J gene end by 2 bases; junction bases not matched to a gene: 6. Per germline, CDR1 WSHSY and CDR2 SAAADI. CDR3: CASRLAALPYNEQFF. CDR3 sequence (DNA): TGCGCCAGCAGACTAGCGGCTCTTCCCTACAATGAGCAGTTCTTC.

The chain combines TRBV9 with TRBJ2-5; D uncertain. Germline V gene lookup returns CDR1 SGDLS and CDR2 YYNGEE. The CDR3 length is 14 residues. The V gene lost 0 bases and the J gene lost 0 bases, with 6 bases spanning the gap. The CDR3 DNA is TGTGCCAGCAGCGTAGTAGGGAACCAAGAGACCCAGTACTTC. Residues: CASSVVGNQETQYF.